What follows is one TCR beta chain and its context. This record belongs to a study of OX40 agonist ivuxolimab in advanced cancers. The assay was immunoSEQ multiplex PCR, and TCRdb's table has in-frame clones only and misses some. The sample includes approximately 49,000 clones, around 84% of them seen just once. Cycle 7 day 1, cycle 4 day 1, and baseline were the timepoints at which blood was sampled. Germline V gene lookup returns CDR1 MNHEY and CDR2 SMNVEV (reference sequence). Trimming shortened V by 4 bases and J by 3 bases, and 13 bases separated the two germline ends. CDR3 size: 14 residues. This rearrangement joins TRBV27 to TRBJ2-7; TRBD1 or TRBD2 may be the D gene (5 bases each). The sequenced sample was CD4+ or CD8+ T cells sorted from blood, obtained in a trial of the OX40 agonist ivuxolimab. This sequence originates from an adult with an advanced solid tumor such as melanoma, head and neck, liver or kidney cancer. The CDR3, as DNA: TGTGCCAGCAGTTCGGGGCTAGCACACTACGAGCAGTACTTC. Translated, it gives CASSSGLAHYEQYF.